The 12 T cell receptor beta chains reported below all come from one sample, sequenced in a study of T-cell reconstitution after alpha-beta-depleted transplantation in children. Unique molecular identifiers were incorporated into the prepared TCRbeta library. MiXCR, run by TCRdb on the PCR reads, gives a single entry per CDR3 protein. The sample has under 100,000 distinct CDR3 sequences, roughly a sixth seen once; the top ten hold 15% to 20%. The sequencing used PBMCs, mostly from graft donor cells, collected 180 days after TCRalphabeta/CD19-depleted stem cell transplant. These receptor sequences come from a male patient aged 2 to 10 who had a stem cell transplant for acute lymphoblastic leukemia, so the T cells may come from the graft donor.

This rearrangement joins TRBV18 to TRBJ1-6; unclear D gene. Germline CDR1 KGHSH, CDR2 LQKENI. The length of the CDR3 is 15 residues. The ends were cut back, 2 bases at V and 2 bases at J, with 7 bases in the middle. Here the CDR3 reads CASSPAQAYNSPLHF. The CDR3, as DNA: TGTGCCAGCTCACCAGCTCAAGCCTATAATTCACCCCTCCACTTT. The whole variable domain, remainder taken from reference TRBV18 and TRBJ1-6, is NAGVMQNPRHLVRRRGQEARLRCSPMKGHSHVYWYRQLPEEGLKFMVYLQKENIIDESGMPKERFSAEFPKEGPSILRIQQVVRGDSAAYFCASSPAQAYNSPLHFGNGTRLTVT.

In its sample, this clonotype was seen a few times. V gene TRBV30 combines with J gene TRBJ2-3, with D hard to call. CDR3 length equals 15 residues. V lost 2 bases and J 4 bases, leaving 16 bases between the germline ends. The germline gives CDR1 GTSNPN, CDR2 SVGIG (reference sequence). The CDR3 protein is CAWSHGSLTADTQYF. In DNA, the CDR3 is TGTGCCTGGAGTCACGGGTCCCTCACCGCAGATACGCAGTATTTT.

The gene calls are TRBV24-1 and TRBJ2-2, with D possibly being TRBD2 (5 bases). The CDR3 runs to 15 residues. Trimming pared 9 bases from V and 6 bases from J, leaving 19 bases between. Germline V CDR1 and CDR2: KGHDR, SFDVKD. CDR3: CATGSTSLTAGELFF. The CDR3 DNA reads TGTGCCACCGGGAGCACCTCTCTGACGGCCGGGGAGCTGTTTTTT.

This clonotype was counted ten times or more. This chain joins TRBV7-2 and TRBJ2-5; D not resolved. Germline V gives CDR1 SGHTA, CDR2 FQGNSA. The V gene lost 2 bases and the J gene lost 5 bases, with 9 bases spanning the gap. The CDR3 has 13 amino acids. The CDR3 protein is CASSLFSSETQYF. The CDR3 DNA is TGTGCCAGCAGCTTATTTAGCTCGGAGACCCAGTACTTC.

The chain combines TRBV28 with TRBJ2-5, with 9 bases lining up with TRBD1. Germline V gene lookup returns CDR1 MDHEN and CDR2 SYDVKM. There are 15 residues in the CDR3. V lost 7 bases to trimming and J lost 6 bases; unmatched junction nucleotides: 12. This chain's CDR3 is CASTLGGQGGKTQYF. CDR3 nucleotides: TGTGCCAGCACCCTGGGGGGACAGGGTGGGAAGACCCAGTACTTC.

The CDR3 DNA reads as TGTGCCAGCAGCTTGGGACCCCTGGATTACTTC. It yields the protein CASSLGPLDYF. The chain uses TRBV5-6 and TRBJ2-5; D remains unclear. V dropped 0 bases and J dropped 14 bases, with 11 bases sitting between them. This CDR3 is built from 11 residues. Germline V lookup: CDR1 SGHDT, CDR2 YYEEEE.

The chain recombines TRBV7-2 with TRBJ1-5; D gene unclear. The V gene lost 1 base and the J gene lost 4 bases, with 11 bases spanning the gap. Germline V lookup: CDR1 SGHTA, CDR2 FQGNSA. The CDR3 sequence is 15 residues long. The CDR3 sequence: CASSLGPDRNQPQHF. The CDR3 DNA is TGTGCCAGCAGCTTAGGTCCCGATCGGAATCAGCCCCAGCATTTT.

The chain links TRBV4-1 to TRBJ1-4; 12 bases fit TRBD1. With 8 bases clipped from V and 0 bases from J, the junction kept 10 bases outside the gene matches. CDR3 length equals 18 residues. Germline V gene sequence: CDR1 MGHRA, CDR2 YSYEKL. CDR3 amino acids: CASYSGTGGGPTNEKLFF. CDR3 nucleotide sequence: TGCGCCAGCTATTCCGGGACAGGGGGCGGACCAACTAATGAAAAACTGTTTTTT.

This clonotype was seen only a few times. CDR3 loop: CTSSQRTSDCEQYF. The CDR3 coding sequence is TGCACCAGCAGCCAGCGGACTAGCGATTGCGAGCAGTACTTC. The rearrangement uses TRBV1 and TRBJ2-7; the D call in the table, TRBD2, was not verified against the DNA. TRBV1 is a known pseudogene. The CDR3 covers 14 residues.

This clonotype was detected a few times. The V and J genes are TRBV15 and TRBJ2-2; D not certain. Trimming removed 5 bases from V and 1 base from J, with 17 bases in between. The CDR3 totals 17 residues. Germline values: CDR1 LNHNV, CDR2 YYDKDF (reference sequence). The CDR3 here is CATSSEILSGNTGELFF. In DNA, the CDR3 is TGTGCCACCAGCTCAGAGATCCTTAGTGGGAACACCGGGGAGCTGTTTTTT.

This clonotype was recorded a few times. The chain employs TRBV3-1 and TRBJ1-3; TRBD1 matches 8 bases. V trimming: 4 bases; J trimming: 0 bases; junction bases outside the gene matches: 2. The V gene's germline CDR1 is LGHDT and CDR2 YNNKEL (reference sequence). CDR3 length: 15 amino acids. The CDR3: CASSLGTGSGNTIYF. The CDR3 bases are TGTGCCAGCAGCCTTGGGACAGGCTCTGGAAACACCATATATTTT.

CDR3 DNA sequence: TGCGCCAGCAGCCCGGGGGGAGAAAACATTCAGTACTTC. This sequence encodes CASSPGGENIQYF. The V and J genes are TRBV5-1 and TRBJ2-4, with 7 positions matching TRBD2. Germline CDR1 and CDR2: SGHRS and YFSETQ. V dropped 4 bases and J dropped 5; count of bases not matched to a gene: 3. This CDR3 is built from 13 residues.